A selection of T cell receptor beta chains follows, all from one sample in a study of cytomegalovirus exposure and HLA in healthy donors. Clones were read by immunoSEQ multiplex PCR, and TCRdb kept only the in-frame ones, dropping some. This table holds 150,000 to 200,000 clones, 70% to 90% found once. The sequenced material came from PBMCs. These receptors were taken from a man younger than 30 in good health and CMV-seropositive. Both conserved end residues are trimmed from each CDR3. Fields, in order: V gene, CDR3 protein.

TRBV5-1 | ASLGGETQY
TRBV7-9 | ASSQAVGLADNNEQF
TRBV2 | ASSEALRGTEAF
TRBV6-5 | ASSYSIGAGGGEQY
TRBV19 | ASSMVITRDEQY
TRBV11-3 | ASSLGGDRVDQPQH
TRBV5-6 | ASSLYNGKSETQY
TRBV4-3 | ASSQGLTGSYEQY
TRBV7-3 | ASSWSGAGTQY
TRBV7-9 | ASSSRVEGSTEQF
TRBV4-1 | ASSQEETENTEAF
TRBV19 | ASSTTGFEQY
TRBV15 | ATWDRGQETQY
TRBV4-2 | ASSQVLAGEGDTQY
TRBV11-3 | ASSFDSAGYT
TRBV29-1 | SVFVSGTGSFNYGYT
TRBV19 | ASSIDGGTGGTEAF
TRBV6-5 | ASSQSQGAEAF
TRBV14 | ASSQGLGRYTEAF
TRBV5-4 | ASRSDGLKNIQY
TRBV19 | ASSIGGSTDTQY
TRBV5-4 | ASSLRTSGGLETQY
TRBV4-3 | ASSQDWAGVVYEQY
TRBV6-1 | ASRADSLSSYEQY
TRBV7-3 | ASSNGGGTGMNQPQH
TRBV30 | AWRALAAGTGELF
TRBV27 | ASSARDRGEKLF
TRBV18 | ASSRAGHETEAF
TRBV11-3 | ASSLSGQAGPDTQY
TRBV7-2 | ASSFVSWTEAF
TRBV5-4 | ASSFGLAQETQY
TRBV11-3 | ASSLGGSPLH
TRBV11-2 | ASSLERQGNEQF
TRBV6-1 | ASSEALSGARSGANVLT
TRBV6-4 | ASSESSAGANVLT
TRBV5-6 | ASSLGLANYEQY
TRBV5-5 | ASSLIGVGEQY
TRBV11-3 | ASSSGLAGEYEQY
TRBV30 | AWSVRLAGGLGTQY
TRBV9 | ASSVGDRDRGNKAF
TRBV6-1 | ASRSGTGVYNEQF
TRBV10-3 | ASTPLAGGLDEQF
TRBV23-1 | ASSQPPGEVGGYT
TRBV6-6 | ASSTDGSYGYT
TRBV7-9 | ASSAIMRGEAF
TRBV2 | ASSEGVEQY
TRBV19 | ASGQGMNVGYGYT
TRBV9 | ASTAWGSSTDTQY
TRBV7-6 | ASSPAGGKNIQY
TRBV9 | ASSAFLAGGFNEQF
TRBV25-1 | ASSDVTSGTGELF
TRBV11-3 | ASSSRGQGDGYT
TRBV29-1 | SVESDSSYEQY